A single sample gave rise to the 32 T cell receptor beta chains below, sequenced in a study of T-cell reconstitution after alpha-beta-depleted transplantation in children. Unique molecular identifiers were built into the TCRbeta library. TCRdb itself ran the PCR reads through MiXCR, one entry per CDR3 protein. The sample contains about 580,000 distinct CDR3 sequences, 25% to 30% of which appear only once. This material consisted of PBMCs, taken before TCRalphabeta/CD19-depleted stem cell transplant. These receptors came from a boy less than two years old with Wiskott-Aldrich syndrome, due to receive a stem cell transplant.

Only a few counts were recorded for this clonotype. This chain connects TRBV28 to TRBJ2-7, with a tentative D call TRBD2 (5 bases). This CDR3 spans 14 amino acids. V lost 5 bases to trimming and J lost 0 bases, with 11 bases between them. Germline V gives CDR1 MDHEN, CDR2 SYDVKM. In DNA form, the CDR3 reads TGTGCCAGCAGTCACGTACTAGGCTCCTACGAGCAGTACTTC. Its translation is CASSHVLGSYEQYF.

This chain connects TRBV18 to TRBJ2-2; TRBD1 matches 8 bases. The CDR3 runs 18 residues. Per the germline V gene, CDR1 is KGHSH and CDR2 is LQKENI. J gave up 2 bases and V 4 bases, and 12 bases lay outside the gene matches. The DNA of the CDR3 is TGTGCCAGCTCACGGAGGACAGGGCCTAATGTTAACACCGGGGAGCTGTTTTTT. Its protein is CASSRRTGPNVNTGELFF.

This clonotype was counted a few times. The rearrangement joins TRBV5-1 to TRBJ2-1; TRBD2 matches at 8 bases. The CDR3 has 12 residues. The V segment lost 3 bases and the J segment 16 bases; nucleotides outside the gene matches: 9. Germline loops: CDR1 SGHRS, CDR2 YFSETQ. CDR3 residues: CASSSSSGSHFF. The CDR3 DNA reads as TGCGCCAGCAGCTCCTCAAGCGGGAGCCACTTCTTC.

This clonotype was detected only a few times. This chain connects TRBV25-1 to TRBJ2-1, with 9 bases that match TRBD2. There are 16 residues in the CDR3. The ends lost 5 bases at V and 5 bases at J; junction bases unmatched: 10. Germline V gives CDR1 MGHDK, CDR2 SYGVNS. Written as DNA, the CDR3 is TGTGCCAGCAGTACCTCCCGACTAGCGGTTAACAATGAGCAGTTCTTC. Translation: CASSTSRLAVNNEQFF.

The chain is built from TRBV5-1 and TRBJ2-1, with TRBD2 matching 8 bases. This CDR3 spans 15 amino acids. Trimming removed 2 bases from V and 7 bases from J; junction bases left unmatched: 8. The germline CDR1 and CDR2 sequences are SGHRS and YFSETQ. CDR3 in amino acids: CASSFALAGLNEQFF. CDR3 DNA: TGCGCCAGCAGCTTTGCCCTAGCGGGTCTTAATGAGCAGTTCTTC.

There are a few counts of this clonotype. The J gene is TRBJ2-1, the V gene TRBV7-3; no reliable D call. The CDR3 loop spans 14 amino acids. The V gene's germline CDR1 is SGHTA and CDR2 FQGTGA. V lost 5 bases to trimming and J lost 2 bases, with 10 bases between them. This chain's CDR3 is CASSPSWTYNEQFF. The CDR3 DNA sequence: TGTGCCAGCAGCCCCTCATGGACCTACAATGAGCAGTTCTTC.

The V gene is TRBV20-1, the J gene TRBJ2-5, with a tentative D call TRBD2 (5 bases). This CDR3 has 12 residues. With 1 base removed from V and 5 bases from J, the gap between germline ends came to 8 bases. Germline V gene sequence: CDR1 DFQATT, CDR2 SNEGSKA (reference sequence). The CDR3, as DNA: TGCAGTGCTAGAGCACCGGGGGAGACCCAGTACTTC. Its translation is CSARAPGETQYF.

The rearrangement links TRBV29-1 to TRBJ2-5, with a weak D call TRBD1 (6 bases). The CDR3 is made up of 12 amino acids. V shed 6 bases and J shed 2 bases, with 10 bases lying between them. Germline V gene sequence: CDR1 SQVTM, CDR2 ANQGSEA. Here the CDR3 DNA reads TGCAGCGTGCTAACAGGGCAAGAGACCCAGTACTTC. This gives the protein CSVLTGQETQYF.

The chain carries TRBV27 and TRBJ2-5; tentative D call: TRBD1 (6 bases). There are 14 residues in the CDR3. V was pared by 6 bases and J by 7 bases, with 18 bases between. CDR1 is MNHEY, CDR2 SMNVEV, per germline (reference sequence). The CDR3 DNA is TGTGCCAGCAGGATAGGGACCCAACAGGGGACCCAGTACTTC. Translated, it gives CASRIGTQQGTQYF.

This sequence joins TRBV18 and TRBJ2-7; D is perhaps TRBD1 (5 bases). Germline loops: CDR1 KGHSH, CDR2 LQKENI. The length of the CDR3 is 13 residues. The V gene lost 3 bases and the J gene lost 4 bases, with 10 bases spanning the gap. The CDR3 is CASSPGAGYEQYF. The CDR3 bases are TGTGCCAGCTCACCTGGGGCAGGGTACGAGCAGTACTTC. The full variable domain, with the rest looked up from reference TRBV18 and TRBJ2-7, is NAGVMQNPRHLVRRRGQEARLRCSPMKGHSHVYWYRQLPEEGLKFMVYLQKENIIDESGMPKERFSAEFPKEGPSILRIQQVVRGDSAAYFCASSPGAGYEQYFGPGTRLTVT.

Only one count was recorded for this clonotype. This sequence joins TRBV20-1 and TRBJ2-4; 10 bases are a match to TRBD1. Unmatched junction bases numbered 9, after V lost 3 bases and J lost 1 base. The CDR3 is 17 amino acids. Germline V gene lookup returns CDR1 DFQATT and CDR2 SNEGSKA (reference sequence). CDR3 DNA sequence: TGCAGTGCTAGCGGGACAGGGGCGCCGGGGGCCAAAAACATTCAGTACTTC. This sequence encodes CSASGTGAPGAKNIQYF.

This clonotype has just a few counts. In nucleotides, the CDR3 is TGCAGTGCTAGACCCGGGACAGACTATAATTCACCCCTCCACTTT. Its protein product is CSARPGTDYNSPLHF. V is TRBV20-1 and J is TRBJ1-6, with 7 bases matching TRBD1. Germline V CDR1 and CDR2: DFQATT, SNEGSKA (reference sequence). V lost 2 bases and J lost 3; bases outside the gene matches: 4. This CDR3 contains 15 residues.

As DNA, the CDR3 is TGCGCCAGCAGCACACAGGGGGCGGATGAAAAACTGTTTTTT. This gives the protein CASSTQGADEKLFF. The rearrangement links TRBV5-1 to TRBJ1-4, with TRBD1 identical over 9 bases. The CDR3 sequence is 14 residues long. J was trimmed by 6 bases and V by 4 bases; bases with no gene match: 4. Germline CDR1 is SGHRS and CDR2 is YFSETQ.

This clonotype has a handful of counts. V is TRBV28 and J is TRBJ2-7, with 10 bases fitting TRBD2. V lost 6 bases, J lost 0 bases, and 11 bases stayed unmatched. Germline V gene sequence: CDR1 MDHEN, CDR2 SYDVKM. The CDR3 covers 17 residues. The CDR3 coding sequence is TGTGCCAGCAGCCCCCTCCGGACTAGCGGCAGCTCCTACGAGCAGTACTTC. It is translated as CASSPLRTSGSSYEQYF.

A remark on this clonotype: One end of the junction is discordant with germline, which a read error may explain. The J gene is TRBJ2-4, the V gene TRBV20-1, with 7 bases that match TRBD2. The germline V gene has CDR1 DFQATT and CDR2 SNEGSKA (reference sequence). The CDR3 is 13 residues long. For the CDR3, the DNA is TGCAGTGCTAGAGCGGGAGGCGCAAACAGTCAGTACTTC. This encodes CSARAGGANSQYF.

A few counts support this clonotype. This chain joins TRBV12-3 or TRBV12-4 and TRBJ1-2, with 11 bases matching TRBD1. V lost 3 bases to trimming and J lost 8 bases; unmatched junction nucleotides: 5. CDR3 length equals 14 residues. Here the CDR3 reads CASSFRTGGGGYTF. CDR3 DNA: TGTGCCAGCAGTTTTAGGACAGGGGGCGGAGGCTACACCTTC.

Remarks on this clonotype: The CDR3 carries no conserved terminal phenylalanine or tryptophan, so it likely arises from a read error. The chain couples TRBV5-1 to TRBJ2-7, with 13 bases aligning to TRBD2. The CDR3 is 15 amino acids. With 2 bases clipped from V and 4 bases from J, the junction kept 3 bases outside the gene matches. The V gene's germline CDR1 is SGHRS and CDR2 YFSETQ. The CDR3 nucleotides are TGCGCCAGCAGCTTAGGACTAGCGGGAGTATACGAGCAGTACTAC. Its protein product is CASSLGLAGVYEQYY.

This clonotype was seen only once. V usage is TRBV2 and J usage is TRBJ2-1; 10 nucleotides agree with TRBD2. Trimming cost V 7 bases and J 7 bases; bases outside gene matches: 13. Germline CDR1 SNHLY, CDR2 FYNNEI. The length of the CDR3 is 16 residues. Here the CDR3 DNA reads TGTGCCAGCAATGTTCCTAGGGCTAGCGGGAGTAATGAGCAGTTCTTC. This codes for CASNVPRASGSNEQFF. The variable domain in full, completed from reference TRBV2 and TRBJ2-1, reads EPEVTQTPSHQVTQMGQEVILRCVPISNHLYFYWYRQILGQKVEFLVSFYNNEISEKSEIFDDQFSVERPDGSNFTLKIRSTKLEDSAMYFCASNVPRASGSNEQFFGPGTRLTVL.

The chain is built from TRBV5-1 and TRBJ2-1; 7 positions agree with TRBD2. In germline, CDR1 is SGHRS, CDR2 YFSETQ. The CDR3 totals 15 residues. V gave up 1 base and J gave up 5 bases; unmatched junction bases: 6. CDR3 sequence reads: CASSLRGGLDNEQFF. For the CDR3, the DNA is TGCGCCAGCAGCTTGAGGGGAGGGTTAGACAATGAGCAGTTCTTC.

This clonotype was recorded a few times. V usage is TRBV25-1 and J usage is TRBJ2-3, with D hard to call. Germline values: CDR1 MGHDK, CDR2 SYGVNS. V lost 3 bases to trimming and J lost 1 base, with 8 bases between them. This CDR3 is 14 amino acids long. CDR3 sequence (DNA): TGTGCCAGCAGTGAGAGGTGGGGCACAGATACGCAGTATTTT. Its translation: CASSERWGTDTQYF.

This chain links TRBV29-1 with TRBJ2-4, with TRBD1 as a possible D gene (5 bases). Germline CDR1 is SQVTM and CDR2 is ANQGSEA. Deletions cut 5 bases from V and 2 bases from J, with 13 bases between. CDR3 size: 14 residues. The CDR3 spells CSVQDTGSKNIQYF. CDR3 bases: TGCAGCGTTCAGGACACAGGATCCAAAAACATTCAGTACTTC.

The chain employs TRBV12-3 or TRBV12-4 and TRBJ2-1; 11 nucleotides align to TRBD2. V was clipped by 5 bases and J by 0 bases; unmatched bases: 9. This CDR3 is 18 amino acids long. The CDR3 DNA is TGTGCCAGCAGTCTACTAGCGGGAGTGCTAAGCTCCTACAATGAGCAGTTCTTC. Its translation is CASSLLAGVLSSYNEQFF.

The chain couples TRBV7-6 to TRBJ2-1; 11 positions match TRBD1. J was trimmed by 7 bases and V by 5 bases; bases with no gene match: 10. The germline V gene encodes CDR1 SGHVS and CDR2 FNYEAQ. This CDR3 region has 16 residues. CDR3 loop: CASSARPGQGANEQFF. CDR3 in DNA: TGTGCCAGCAGCGCACGACCTGGACAGGGGGCGAATGAGCAGTTCTTC.

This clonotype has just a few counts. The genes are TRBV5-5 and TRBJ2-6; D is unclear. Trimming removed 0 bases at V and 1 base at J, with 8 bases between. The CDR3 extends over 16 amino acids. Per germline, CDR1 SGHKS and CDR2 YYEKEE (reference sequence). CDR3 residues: CASSLGHTSGANVLTF. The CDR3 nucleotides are TGTGCCAGCAGCTTGGGACACACGTCTGGGGCCAACGTCCTGACTTTC.

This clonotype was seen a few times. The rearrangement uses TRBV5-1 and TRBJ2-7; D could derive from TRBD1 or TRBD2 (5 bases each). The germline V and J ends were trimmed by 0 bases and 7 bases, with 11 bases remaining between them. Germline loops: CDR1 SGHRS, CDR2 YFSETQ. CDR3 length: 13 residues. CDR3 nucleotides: TGCGCCAGCAGCTTGGGGGGGAGTGTGGAGCAGTACTTC. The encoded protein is CASSLGGSVEQYF.

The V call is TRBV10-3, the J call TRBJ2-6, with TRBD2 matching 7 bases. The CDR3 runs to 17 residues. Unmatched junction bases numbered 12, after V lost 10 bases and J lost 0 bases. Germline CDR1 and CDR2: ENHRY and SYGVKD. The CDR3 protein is CATQGMGGSSGANVLTF. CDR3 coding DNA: TGTGCCACCCAAGGGATGGGCGGGAGCTCTGGGGCCAACGTCCTGACTTTC.

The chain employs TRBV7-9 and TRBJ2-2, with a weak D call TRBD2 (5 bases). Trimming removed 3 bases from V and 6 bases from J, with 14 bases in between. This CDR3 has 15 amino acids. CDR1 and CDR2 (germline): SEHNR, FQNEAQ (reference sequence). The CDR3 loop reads CASSFSSGIPGELFF. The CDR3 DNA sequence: TGTGCCAGCAGCTTCTCTTCGGGAATTCCCGGGGAGCTGTTTTTT.

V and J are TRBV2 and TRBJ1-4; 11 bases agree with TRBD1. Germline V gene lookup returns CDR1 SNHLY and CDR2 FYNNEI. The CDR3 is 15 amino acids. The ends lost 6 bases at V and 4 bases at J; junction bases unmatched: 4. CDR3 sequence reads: CASSGQGALNEKLFF. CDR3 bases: TGTGCCAGCAGCGGACAGGGGGCACTTAATGAAAAACTGTTTTTT.

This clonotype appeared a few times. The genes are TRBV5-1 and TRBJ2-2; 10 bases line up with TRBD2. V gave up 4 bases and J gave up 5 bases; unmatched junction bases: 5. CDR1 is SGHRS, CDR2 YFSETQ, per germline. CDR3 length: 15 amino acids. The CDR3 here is CASSQLAGLTGELFF. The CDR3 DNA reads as TGCGCCAGCAGCCAACTAGCGGGACTAACCGGGGAGCTGTTTTTT. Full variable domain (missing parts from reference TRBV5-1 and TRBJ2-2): KAGVTQTPRYLIKTRGQQVTLSCSPISGHRSVSWYQQTPGQGLQFLFEYFSETQRNKGNFPGRFSGRQFSNSRSEMNVSTLELGDSALYLCASSQLAGLTGELFFGEGSRLTVL.

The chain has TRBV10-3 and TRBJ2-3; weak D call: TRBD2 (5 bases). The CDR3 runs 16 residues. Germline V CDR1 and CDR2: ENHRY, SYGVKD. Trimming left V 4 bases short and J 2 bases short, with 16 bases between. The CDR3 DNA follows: TGTGCCATCAGTGGAGGGCAGGTGTTCAACACAGATACGCAGTATTTT. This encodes CAISGGQVFNTDTQYF.

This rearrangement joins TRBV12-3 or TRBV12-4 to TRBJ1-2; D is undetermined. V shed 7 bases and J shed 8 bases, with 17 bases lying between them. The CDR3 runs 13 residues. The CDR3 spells CASTLHPLGGYTF. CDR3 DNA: TGTGCCAGCACTCTCCATCCGCTTGGCGGCTACACCTTC.

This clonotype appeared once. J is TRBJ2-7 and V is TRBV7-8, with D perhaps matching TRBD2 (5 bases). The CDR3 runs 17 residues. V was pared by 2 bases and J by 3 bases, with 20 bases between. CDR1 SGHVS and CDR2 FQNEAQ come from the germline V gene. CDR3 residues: CASSLSLQREGHYEQYF. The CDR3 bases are TGTGCCAGCAGCTTAAGTCTCCAGCGCGAGGGCCACTACGAGCAGTACTTC. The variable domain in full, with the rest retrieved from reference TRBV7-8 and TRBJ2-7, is GAGVSQSPRYKVAKRGQDVALRCDPISGHVSLFWYQQALGQGPEFLTYFQNEAQLDKSGLPSDRFFAERPEGSVSTLKIQRTQQEDSAVYLCASSLSLQREGHYEQYFGPGTRLTVT.